This T cell receptor beta chain derives from a study of T-cell memory formation after mild COVID-19. Note on this clonotype: Its antigen is undetermined.

Whole-study findings and limits: Contracting clones localized mainly to CM and EM when CD4+ and mainly to EMRA when CD8+. Pre-infection memory showed some responding clones, and this suggested that cross-reactive memory joined.

Constant-segment-primed 5'RACE gave TCR alpha and TCR beta cDNA libraries with sample barcodes and UMIs. TCRdb re-called the 5' RACE reads with MiXCR, one entry per CDR3 protein. The sample lists about 300,000 distinct CDR3 sequences; roughly a fifth were seen once. The CDR3 is made up of 15 amino acids. Germline CDR1 and CDR2: SGHVS and FQNEAQ. The V gene lost 2 bases and the J gene lost 3 bases, with 14 bases spanning the gap. This chain uses TRBV7-8 with TRBJ2-7, with unresolved D. Source material: PBMCs or a T cell subset sorted from them (not recorded which). The source of this sequence is a man aged 18 to 30 who had mild COVID-19 (a few samples of this study predate the infection). Cell type and time point are not known. In nucleotides, the CDR3 is TGTGCCAGCAGCTTAAGGTTAACGGAGAGCTACGAGCAGTACGTC. Its protein is CASSLRLTESYEQYV.